Below, one T cell receptor beta chain is given with its context. This entry comes from a study of blood T cell repertoires in COVID-19. Background on the study: Italy, Spain and the United States were the sources of the convalescent and acute COVID-19 samples. The analysed material was cDNA or gDNA that came from T cells, B-cell-depleted T cells, or PBMCs.

Germline V lookup: CDR1 MNHEY, CDR2 SVGAGI. The length of the CDR3 is 15 residues. Trimming shortened V by 6 bases and J by 0 bases, and 12 bases separated the two germline ends. Original analysis: Nucleated cell counts were estimated from reference gene primer amplification. Profiling relied on immunoSEQ multiplex PCR, and the TCRdb table lists in-frame clones only, not all of them. V and J calls and clone size are as listed in that table; D and trimming were resolved from the DNA. Of 400,000 or so clones in the sample, 80% to 95% were seen once. Ages ranged from about 18 to 90 years, with residence in 24 US areas.

This clonotype was sampled from a man younger than 35 who had recovered from COVID-19. V is TRBV6-5 and J is TRBJ1-3; maybe TRBD1 (6 bases). The sample was PBMCs or T cells enriched from blood (not recorded which). CDR3 sequence reads: CASREDRYSGNTIYF. The CDR3 coding sequence is TGTGCCAGCAGGGAGGACAGATACTCTGGAAACACCATATATTTT.